Reported below is one T cell receptor (beta chain). This specimen belongs to a study of blood T cells in healthy people across ages. Sample-barcoded 5' priming and a J-beta primer mix drove a second PCR of roughly 7 to 11 cycles. TCRdb independently ran MiXCR on the 5' RACE reads; one entry per CDR3 protein. Altogether about 570,000 distinct CDR3 sequences are present, about 25% being singletons, with the ten largest covering roughly 3.5%. Donors gave around 9.3 milliliters of peripheral blood apiece. Trimming cost V 0 bases and J 7 bases, with 6 bases left between them. CDR3 length: 11 amino acids. The germline CDR1 and CDR2 sequences are GTSNPN and SVGIG (reference sequence). These data also featured in a second study, about T cells of mothers and their children. That study adds: All donors were healthy and Caucasian; they were three mothers and their six children.

The sample comprised blood. This chain uses TRBV30 with TRBJ1-2, with no clear D. The receptor comes from a boy aged 2-15 years in good health. CDR3 sequence: CAWSVNGGYTF. CDR3 DNA: TGTGCCTGGAGTGTAAACGGTGGCTACACCTTC.